These 5 T cell receptor beta chains were all obtained from the same sample, sequenced in a study of blood T cell repertoires in acute mononucleosis. Time point given: convalescence about 6 months (5-8 months) after acute presentation (visit 7). Libraries were prepared by immunoSEQ multiplex PCR; TCRdb keeps only in-frame clonotypes and omits some of them. The sample has a few thousand clones, roughly 25% seen once. Whole-study results and caveats: Public beta motifs plus an AV5-AJ31 alpha motif appeared to drive GLC-BM selection.

The specimen was EBV GLC epitope tetramer+ CD8+ T cells sorted from PBMCs, collected during convalescence from infectious mononucleosis. Subset of the sample: CD8 T cells binding tetramer with EBV BMLF1 280-288 peptide (GLC-BM). These receptors all stem from a woman aged 18-30 years with infectious mononucleosis caused by EBV.

This clone was detected ten times or more. The rearrangement links TRBV23-1 to TRBJ2-2; 7 bases agree with TRBD2. TRBV23-1 is an open reading frame, and its role is uncertain. The CDR3 has 18 residues. After removal of 6 bases from V and 3 bases from J, the junction contained 16 bases not matched to a gene. The CDR3 nucleotides are TGCGCCAGCAGCCAAGATCCCCCGACTAGCTTCGACACCGGGGAGCTGTTTTTT. This sequence encodes CASSQDPPTSFDTGELFF.

The V call is TRBV6-5, the J call TRBJ2-5; D possibly uses TRBD1 or TRBD2 (6 bases each). The CDR3 covers 15 residues. Per the germline V gene, CDR1 is MNHEY and CDR2 is SVGAGI. V was cut by 6 bases and J by 3 bases, with 17 bases left in between. CDR3 in DNA: TGTGCCAGCAGCTTAGCCCCGGAGGGGGAAGAGACCCAGTACTTC. It is translated as CASSLAPEGEETQYF.

The chain has TRBV7-8 and TRBJ2-7, with 7 bases matching TRBD2. The CDR3 spans 12 residues. Germline CDR1 reads SGHVS; CDR2 reads FQNEAQ. V lost 10 bases to trimming and J lost 0 bases; unmatched junction nucleotides: 3. CDR3 in DNA: TGTGCCACGCGGACTAGCTCCTACGAGCAGTACTTC. Encoded protein: CATRTSSYEQYF.

As to this clone: A far larger clone is a single base away, which makes a read error likely. The genes are TRBV27 and TRBJ2-2, with D perhaps TRBD1 (5 bases). Trimming took 4 bases from V and 7 from J, leaving 16 bases between them. CDR3 size: 15 residues. From germline, CDR1 is MNHEY and CDR2 SMNVEV (reference sequence). In nucleotides, the CDR3 is TGTGCCAGCAGTTACTCGGTGACAGACATCGGGGAGCTGTTTTTT. Its protein is CASSYSVTDIGELFF.

This clone has ten or more counts. A much larger clone sits a single nucleotide away, making a read error possible. Other DNA sequences in the same sample also yield this CDR3. The chain couples TRBV11-3 to TRBJ2-7, with D perhaps TRBD1 (7 bases). The CDR3 covers 14 residues. The germline V gene encodes CDR1 SGHNT and CDR2 YENEEA. CDR3 region: CASSRGTAAYEQYF. CDR3 sequence (DNA): TGCGCCAGCAGCCGCGGGACAGCTGCCTACGAGCAGTACTTC.